Following are 5 T cell receptor beta chains from one sample sequenced in a study of beta chain features in type 1 diabetes. The antigens of these receptors remain unknown. The sequenced template was cDNA made from the entire isolated RNA. TCRdb's table, derived via immunoSEQ multiplex PCR, lists solely in-frame clones and lacks some. There are around 250,000 clones in the sample; approximately 20% occur only once, and around 0.028% lies in the top ten. Study-wide results and caveats: Researchers report that Type 1 diabetes patients had moderately but significantly shorter TCRB CDR3s across all four CD4+ subsets.

The sample was naive CD4+ T cells from blood. The origin of the receptors is a woman in her thirties or forties with type 1 diabetes.

This clone turned up a few times. The rearrangement joins TRBV27 to TRBJ1-6, with D unresolved. Germline CDR1 MNHEY, CDR2 SMNVEV (reference sequence). The CDR3 is 11 amino acids. Between the trimmed V and J ends, which lost 5 bases and 12 bases, there was a span of 8 bases. The CDR3, as DNA: TGTGCCAGCAGTATGAGAGGACCCCTCCACTTT. Amino acid sequence: CASSMRGPLHF.

The rearrangement joins TRBV7-2 to TRBJ2-4; 7 bases map to TRBD1. Germline loops: CDR1 SGHTA, CDR2 FQGNSA. J was trimmed by 0 bases and V by 7 bases; bases with no gene match: 3. The CDR3 runs 14 residues. CDR3 loop: CASTGTVAKNIQYF. In DNA, the CDR3 is TGTGCCAGCACCGGGACAGTAGCCAAAAACATTCAGTACTTC.

The rearrangement joins TRBV25-1 to TRBJ1-2; 7 bases are shared with TRBD1. The V segment lost 3 bases and the J segment 6 bases; nucleotides outside the gene matches: 19. This CDR3 region has 18 residues. The germline V gene has CDR1 MGHDK and CDR2 SYGVNS. The chain's CDR3 is CASSDFKGASSPKDGYTF. CDR3 DNA: TGTGCCAGCAGTGACTTTAAGGGGGCTAGTAGTCCTAAGGATGGCTACACCTTC.

This clone turned up a few times. The chain links TRBV7-2 to TRBJ2-4; 7 positions agree with TRBD1. Trimming removed 0 bases from V and 8 bases from J; junction bases left unmatched: 7. Germline CDR1 SGHTA, CDR2 FQGNSA. This CDR3 spans 15 amino acids. The CDR3 protein is CASSLALTGRDIQYF. CDR3 DNA: TGTGCCAGCAGCTTAGCGCTGACAGGGCGAGACATTCAGTACTTC.

This clone was detected only a few times. The V and J genes are TRBV5-1 and TRBJ2-1; a possible D gene is TRBD2 (5 bases). The V gene's germline CDR1 is SGHRS and CDR2 YFSETQ. The CDR3 has 12 residues. V was cut by 2 bases and J by 9 bases, with 9 bases left in between. The CDR3 DNA reads as TGCGCCAGCAGCTTTCCTAGCCTTGAGCAGTTCTTC. Its protein product is CASSFPSLEQFF.